This T cell receptor (beta chain) was observed in a study of blood T cell repertoires in COVID-19. Profiling relied on immunoSEQ multiplex PCR, and the TCRdb table lists in-frame clones only, not all of them. The sample consists of around 200,000 clones, about four fifths of them appearing once. The CDR3 has 15 amino acids. The germline V gene has CDR1 SGHKS and CDR2 YYEKEE (reference sequence). J was trimmed by 1 base and V by 2 bases; bases with no gene match: 4. The source is a middle-aged woman with COVID-19, enrolled during active disease. Material for sequencing was peripheral blood. The V gene is TRBV5-5, the J gene TRBJ2-3; 7 nucleotides match TRBD1. The CDR3 coding sequence is TGTGCCAGCAGCTTCTCAGGGGGAGGCACAGATACGCAGTATTTT. As protein: CASSFSGGGTDTQYF.